Listed here are 21 T cell receptor beta chains from one sample, sequenced in a study of response to subunit inactivated influenza vaccine. TCRdb ran MiXCR on the RT-PCR reads and lists one entry per CDR3 protein. The sample consists of 300,000 to 350,000 distinct CDR3 sequences, 20% to 25% of them appearing once. This sample comprised PBMCs from blood, obtained about 20 months after vaccination. These TCRs come from a man between 50 and 75 years old who received an inactivated influenza vaccine.

The table lists this clonotype with many counts. The chain links TRBV25-1 to TRBJ1-4, with a weak D call TRBD1 (6 bases). Germline-derived CDR1 and CDR2 are MGHDK and SYGVNS. V dropped 2 bases and J dropped 7 bases, with 20 bases sitting between them. This CDR3 contains 17 residues. CDR3 nucleotides: TGTGCCAGCAGTGAACTAAGTGGGAAGTACAGGGCTGAAAAACTGTTTTTT. Translation: CASSELSGKYRAEKLFF.

This clonotype occurred many times. This sequence joins TRBV20-1 and TRBJ1-5; D is perhaps TRBD1 (5 bases). The CDR3 sequence is 14 residues long. The germline V gene has CDR1 DFQATT and CDR2 SNEGSKA (reference sequence). The ends were cut back, 3 bases at V and 4 bases at J, with 13 bases in the middle. The CDR3 DNA sequence: TGCAGTGCTAGTAGGGGAAATCGGAATCAGCCCCAGCATTTT. Translating it yields CSASRGNRNQPQHF.

This clonotype was observed many times. The chain employs TRBV20-1 and TRBJ1-2, with D unclear. The CDR3 consists of 12 residues. Germline CDR1 is DFQATT and CDR2 is SNEGSKA (reference sequence). Trimming stripped 3 bases from V and 6 bases from J, with 11 bases between. The chain's CDR3 is CSASHHPDGYTF. As DNA, the CDR3 is TGCAGTGCTAGTCACCACCCAGATGGCTACACCTTC.

CDR3 nucleotides: TGCAGTGCTAGCCCCGGACATTCATTCACAGATACGCAGTATTTT. It specifies CSASPGHSFTDTQYF. The chain is built from TRBV20-1 and TRBJ2-3; possibly TRBD1 for D (5 bases). V was shortened by 3 bases and J by 2 bases, with 15 bases between the two germline ends. Germline CDR1 reads DFQATT; CDR2 reads SNEGSKA (reference sequence). This CDR3 is built from 15 residues.

This clonotype was detected a few times. The rearrangement links TRBV7-8 to TRBJ2-7, with D possibly being TRBD1 (6 bases). The V end lost 4 bases, the J end lost 3 bases, and 13 bases lay between the germline ends. The V gene's germline CDR1 is SGHVS and CDR2 FQNEAQ. The CDR3 spans 14 residues. CDR3 loop: CASSSSGQNYEQYF. The CDR3 DNA is TGTGCCAGCAGCTCGTCTGGACAGAACTACGAGCAGTACTTC.

The V and J genes are TRBV28 and TRBJ1-1, with D possibly TRBD1 on 6 matching bases. Trimming pared 6 bases from V and 7 bases from J, leaving 18 bases between. The CDR3 contains 14 residues. The germline V gene encodes CDR1 MDHEN and CDR2 SYDVKM. In DNA, the CDR3 is TGTGCCAGCAGACTCACCGGGAGAGGGGGTGAAGCTTTCTTT. This gives the protein CASRLTGRGGEAFF.

In this sample, this clonotype turned up a few times. V gene TRBV10-3 combines with J gene TRBJ1-2, with D possibly being TRBD1 (5 bases). With 6 bases removed from V and 4 bases from J, the gap between germline ends came to 12 bases. The CDR3 sequence is 13 residues long. The germline CDR1 and CDR2 sequences are ENHRY and SYGVKD. The CDR3 spells CAIRDTGTYGYTF. The CDR3 nucleotides read TGTGCCATCAGGGATACAGGCACCTATGGCTACACCTTC.

This clonotype was counted a few times. This sequence joins TRBV3-1 and TRBJ2-1, with D uncertain. This CDR3 is 12 amino acids long. Deletions cut 3 bases from V and 7 bases from J, with 7 bases between. CDR1 LGHDT and CDR2 YNNKEL come from the germline V gene (reference sequence). The CDR3 DNA follows: TGTGCCAGCAGCCAGGTGGGGAATGAGCAGTTCTTC. It encodes CASSQVGNEQFF.

V usage is TRBV6-2 or TRBV6-3 and J usage is TRBJ2-5; 14 nucleotides line up with TRBD2. The length of the CDR3 is 15 residues. Unmatched junction bases numbered 4, after V lost 6 bases and J lost 4 bases. CDR1 MNHEY and CDR2 SVGEGT come from the germline V gene. For the CDR3, the DNA is TGTGCCAGCAGCCTCGGACTAGCGGGAGGAGAGACCCAGTACTTC. Protein sequence: CASSLGLAGGETQYF.

The chain links TRBV4-2 to TRBJ2-3, with D possibly TRBD2 on 6 matching bases. Germline loops: CDR1 LGHNA, CDR2 YNFKEQ. The V end was cut by 0 bases, the J end by 0 bases, with 13 bases between. The CDR3 covers 17 residues. CDR3 loop: CASSQEVVGTSTDTQYF. The CDR3 region has the DNA TGTGCCAGCAGCCAAGAGGTCGTAGGGACTAGCACAGATACGCAGTATTTT.

The V and J genes are TRBV4-3 and TRBJ2-1, with 11 bases matching TRBD2. Germline V gene data show CDR1 as LGHNA and CDR2 as YSLEER. The V segment lost 3 bases and the J segment 4 bases; nucleotides outside the gene matches: 11. The CDR3 totals 18 residues. In DNA form, the CDR3 reads TGCGCCAGCAGCCAGGTCCTAGCGGGGGGATCCTTATACAATGAGCAGTTCTTC. This encodes CASSQVLAGGSLYNEQFF.

The CDR3 is CASSSRFGYGYTF. Here the CDR3 DNA reads TGTGCCAGCAGCTCCAGATTCGGTTATGGCTACACCTTC. This chain connects TRBV7-9 to TRBJ1-2; D gene ambiguous. V gave up 4 bases and J gave up 5 bases, with 11 bases separating them. Per germline, CDR1 SEHNR and CDR2 FQNEAQ (reference sequence). The CDR3 runs to 13 residues.

The chain uses TRBV12-3 or TRBV12-4 and TRBJ2-4; D is possibly TRBD1 or TRBD2 (5 bases each). This CDR3 contains 18 residues. Trimming removed 1 base from V and 3 bases from J, with 19 bases in between. CDR3 in amino acids: CASSLDRVLGEFKNIQYF. The DNA for the CDR3 is TGTGCCAGCAGTTTAGACCGGGTTCTAGGGGAGTTCAAAAACATTCAGTACTTC.

This clonotype was observed a few times. The chain employs TRBV7-2 and TRBJ2-1; tentative D call: TRBD1 (5 bases). V was shortened by 5 bases and J by 4 bases, with 6 bases between the two germline ends. This CDR3 is built from 12 residues. Germline V lookup: CDR1 SGHTA, CDR2 FQGNSA. Here the CDR3 DNA reads TGTGCCAGCAGCCGACAGTACAATGAGCAGTTCTTC. Its translation is CASSRQYNEQFF.

The chain is built from TRBV4-2 and TRBJ2-5; D remains unclear. CDR1 is LGHNA, CDR2 YNFKEQ, per germline. The CDR3 has 14 residues. Trimming removed 1 base from V and 5 bases from J, with 11 bases in between. The CDR3 region has the DNA TGTGCCAGCAGCCAAGTGGCTAGTGCGGAGACCCAGTACTTC. This sequence encodes CASSQVASAETQYF.

The chain carries TRBV7-3 and TRBJ1-1; 10 nucleotides agree with TRBD1. The germline V gene encodes CDR1 SGHTA and CDR2 FQGTGA. Trimming removed 0 bases from V and 3 bases from J; junction bases left unmatched: 10. The CDR3 totals 18 residues. The CDR3 is CASSLTGRQGAGHTEAFF. The CDR3 DNA sequence: TGTGCCAGCAGCTTAACGGGCCGACAGGGGGCGGGACACACTGAAGCTTTCTTT.

Only a few counts were recorded for this clonotype. V is TRBV5-1 and J is TRBJ2-1, with TRBD2 identical over 10 bases. Trimming cost V 4 bases and J 5 bases; bases outside gene matches: 6. From germline, CDR1 is SGHRS and CDR2 YFSETQ. The CDR3 runs to 15 residues. CDR3 sequence reads: CASSPGLASHNEQFF. For the CDR3, the DNA is TGCGCCAGCAGCCCGGGACTAGCGTCTCACAATGAGCAGTTCTTC. The full variable domain, in which reference TRBV5-1 and TRBJ2-1 provide the parts outside the CDR3, is KAGVTQTPRYLIKTRGQQVTLSCSPISGHRSVSWYQQTPGQGLQFLFEYFSETQRNKGNFPGRFSGRQFSNSRSEMNVSTLELGDSALYLCASSPGLASHNEQFFGPGTRLTVL.

This clonotype has just a few counts. The V call is TRBV23-1, the J call TRBJ1-5; TRBD1 aligns across 9 bases. TRBV23-1 is treated as an ORF (open reading frame) with a function not yet certain. After removal of 2 bases from V and 7 bases from J, the junction contained 6 bases not matched to a gene. The CDR3 is 15 residues long. CDR3 sequence reads: CASSQTGQGRQPQHF. The CDR3 DNA follows: TGCGCCAGCAGTCAAACCGGACAGGGGCGCCAGCCCCAGCATTTT.

V and J are TRBV4-3 and TRBJ2-7; D not certain. The CDR3 is made up of 15 amino acids. The V and J ends lost 0 bases and 2 bases respectively, with 11 bases between them. The germline gives CDR1 LGHNA, CDR2 YSLEER. CDR3 residues: CASSQEAGPPYEQYF. CDR3 coding DNA: TGCGCCAGCAGCCAAGAGGCAGGACCCCCCTACGAGCAGTACTTC.

This clonotype was counted a few times. The V call is TRBV10-3, the J call TRBJ2-5; no clear D gene. Trimming left V 8 bases short and J 2 bases short, with 12 bases between. The CDR3 sequence is 13 residues long. CDR1 and CDR2 from the germline V gene are ENHRY and SYGVKD. The CDR3: CAISREEQETQYF. The CDR3, as DNA: TGTGCCATCTCCCGTGAAGAGCAAGAGACCCAGTACTTC.

J is TRBJ2-7 and V is TRBV5-1; either TRBD1 or TRBD2 may supply D (6 bases each). V lost 5 bases to trimming and J lost 2 bases, with 17 bases between them. CDR1 and CDR2 (germline): SGHRS, YFSETQ. The CDR3 contains 15 residues. The CDR3 reads CASSLNGGSTYEQYF. The CDR3 region has the DNA TGCGCCAGCAGTCTAAACGGGGGCAGCACCTACGAGCAGTACTTC.